The 21 T cell receptor beta chains below were found in one sample sequenced in a study of HIV-infected patients and healthy controls. Whole blood was used without fractionation, so all unsorted peripheral T cells were included. cDNA was made from 400 to 500 ng RNA using alpha and beta constant primers. Each of the alpha and beta chains got its own library through chain-specific third strand synthesis with indices. TCRdb recomputed calls from the 5' RACE reads with MiXCR, one row per CDR3 protein. The sample carries 7,000 to 8,500 distinct CDR3 sequences, 6.1% recorded once. The starting material was blood, obtained before antiretroviral therapy. These TCRs come from an adult with HIV infection.

This clonotype was picked up many times. The V and J genes are TRBV27 and TRBJ2-2; D is undetermined. V gave up 3 bases and J gave up 0 bases, with 14 bases separating them. CDR1 is MNHEY, CDR2 SMNVEV, per germline (reference sequence). CDR3 length: 17 amino acids. In nucleotides, the CDR3 is TGTGCCAGCAGTTTCAGCTCAGGACCGGCGAACACCGGGGAGCTGTTTTTT. Residues: CASSFSSGPANTGELFF.

This clonotype was found many times. The chain employs TRBV6-1 and TRBJ2-5; 7 nucleotides line up with TRBD2. CDR3 size: 11 residues. CDR1 and CDR2 from the germline V gene are MNHNS and SASEGT. The V and J ends lost 11 bases and 7 bases, in that order; junction bases with no gene match: 7. The CDR3 spells CAGGDVVTQYF. The CDR3, as DNA: TGTGCCGGGGGGGACGTTGTGACCCAGTACTTC.

By share, this clonotype ranks as medium-sized. The chain recombines TRBV6-5 with TRBJ1-2, with 10 bases identical to TRBD1. J lost 4 bases, V lost 0 bases, and 5 bases had no gene match. Per the germline V gene, CDR1 is MNHEY and CDR2 is SVGAGI. This CDR3 has 16 amino acids. CDR3 sequence (DNA): TGTGCCAGCAGTTACTCGAGGACAGGGGGGAGCTATGGCTACACCTTC. This sequence encodes CASSYSRTGGSYGYTF.

This clonotype is medium-sized by share. The chain couples TRBV3-1 to TRBJ2-2; 7 bases align to TRBD1. The CDR3 is 17 residues long. Germline V lookup: CDR1 LGHDT, CDR2 YNNKEL (reference sequence). V gave up 4 bases and J gave up 3 bases; unmatched junction bases: 11. The CDR3 here is CASSRTTGWADTGELFF. DNA for the CDR3: TGTGCCAGCAGCCGGACGACAGGGTGGGCGGACACCGGGGAGCTGTTTTTT.

This clonotype ranks as medium-sized (0.01 to 0.1%). The chain carries TRBV25-1 and TRBJ2-5; D gene uncertain. Germline CDR1 is MGHDK and CDR2 is SYGVNS. V was trimmed by 11 bases and J by 0 bases, leaving 10 bases between them. This CDR3 is built from 12 residues. The CDR3 here is CAARPNQETQYF. The CDR3 nucleotides are TGTGCCGCGAGACCCAACCAAGAGACCCAGTACTTC.

This clonotype was seen ten or more times. The chain carries TRBV28 and TRBJ1-1; D gene unclear. The CDR3 is 15 amino acids. V lost 6 bases to trimming and J lost 0 bases, with 14 bases between them. Looked up from germline, CDR1 is MDHEN and CDR2 is SYDVKM. CDR3 coding DNA: TGTGCCAGCAGCCAACGCGGATTGCTGAACACTGAAGCTTTCTTT. Protein product: CASSQRGLLNTEAFF.

There are many counts of this clonotype. V and J are TRBV3-1 and TRBJ2-3, with TRBD2 identical over 8 bases. V was pared by 3 bases and J by 6 bases, with 5 bases of the junction left unmatched. The CDR3 extends over 14 amino acids. Germline V gene lookup returns CDR1 LGHDT and CDR2 YNNKEL (reference sequence). The CDR3 reads CASSHSGGRDTQYF. The CDR3 nucleotides are TGTGCCAGCAGCCACAGCGGGGGAAGGGATACGCAGTATTTT.

This clonotype was seen ten or more times. The chain is built from TRBV7-9 and TRBJ2-4; D perhaps matches TRBD1 (5 bases). The CDR3 is made up of 13 amino acids. Trimming shortened V by 0 bases and J by 11 bases, and 11 bases separated the two germline ends. Germline loops: CDR1 SEHNR, CDR2 FQNEAQ (reference sequence). This CDR3 reads CASSLAPTGFQYF. CDR3 in DNA: TGTGCCAGCAGCTTAGCGCCCACAGGTTTTCAGTACTTC. Filled out from reference TRBV7-9 and TRBJ2-4, the complete variable domain reads DTGVSQNPRHKITKRGQNVTFRCDPISEHNRLYWYRQTLGQGPEFLTYFQNEAQLEKSRLLSDRFSAERPKGSFSTLEIQRTEQGDSAMYLCASSLAPTGFQYFGAGTRLSVL.

In this sample, this clonotype is medium-sized. V usage is TRBV24-1 and J usage is TRBJ2-1; weak D call: TRBD1 (5 bases). CDR1 is KGHDR, CDR2 SFDVKD, per germline. The V end lost 7 bases, the J end lost 7 bases, and 7 bases lay between the germline ends. The CDR3 extends over 11 amino acids. In nucleotides, the CDR3 is TGTGCCACCAGGGACAAAAATGAGCAGTTCTTC. It is translated as CATRDKNEQFF.

The table lists this clonotype with many counts. The chain couples TRBV19 to TRBJ2-3; 8 positions match TRBD1. Germline loops: CDR1 LNHDA, CDR2 SQIVND (reference sequence). The length of the CDR3 is 14 residues. The trim removed 6 bases at V and 2 bases at J, leaving 4 bases unmatched. CDR3 protein: CASRTTGVTDTQYF. The CDR3 DNA reads as TGTGCCAGTAGGACGACAGGGGTCACAGATACGCAGTATTTT.

This clonotype showed up just once. The chain is built from TRBV19 and TRBJ1-1; no clear D. The CDR3 is made up of 14 amino acids. The V end was cut by 4 bases, the J end by 0 bases, with 9 bases between. From germline, CDR1 is LNHDA and CDR2 SQIVND (reference sequence). The DNA for the CDR3 is TGTGCCAGTAGTAACACGCTATTGAACACTGAAGCTTTCTTT. Translating it yields CASSNTLLNTEAFF.

This clonotype was recorded many times. In nucleotides, the CDR3 is TGTGCCAGCAGCTGGCTAGTCGAGGGCACAGATACGCAGTATTTT. It translates to CASSWLVEGTDTQYF. This chain links TRBV5-6 with TRBJ2-3; D uncertain. CDR3 size: 15 residues. Trimming took 3 bases from V and 1 from J, leaving 12 bases between them. Germline values: CDR1 SGHDT, CDR2 YYEEEE.

In this sample, this clonotype is medium-sized. This chain joins TRBV24-1 and TRBJ1-2; no firm D call. This CDR3 region has 14 residues. Germline lookup yields CDR1 KGHDR and CDR2 SFDVKD. Trimming took off 6 bases at V and 8 bases at J, with 18 bases between the two ends. The CDR3 DNA sequence: TGTGCCACCAGTAAAGGGCCTTCCTGGAGAGGCTACACCTTC. Its protein is CATSKGPSWRGYTF.

This clonotype has ten or more counts. The gene calls are TRBV4-3 and TRBJ2-7; D ambiguous. The CDR3 extends over 13 amino acids. The germline V gene encodes CDR1 LGHNA and CDR2 YSLEER. V lost 1 base to trimming and J lost 3 bases, with 7 bases between them. In DNA, the CDR3 is TGCGCCAGCAGCCAAGGTCACAACTACGAGCAGTACTTC. Translated, it gives CASSQGHNYEQYF.

This clonotype was picked up many times. The chain recombines TRBV27 with TRBJ1-2; 9 nucleotides match TRBD1. This CDR3 is 17 amino acids long. V trimming: 2 bases; J trimming: 5 bases; junction bases outside the gene matches: 12. Per germline, CDR1 MNHEY and CDR2 SMNVEV (reference sequence). The CDR3 loop is CASSLAGQGGLVYGYTF. CDR3 DNA sequence: TGTGCCAGCAGTTTAGCGGGACAGGGCGGACTGGTGTATGGCTACACCTTC.

This clonotype was detected many times. The rearrangement joins TRBV7-9 to TRBJ1-2, with D unresolved. With 0 bases removed from V and 7 bases from J, the gap between germline ends came to 15 bases. The germline V gene encodes CDR1 SEHNR and CDR2 FQNEAQ (reference sequence). The CDR3 runs to 15 residues. In DNA form, the CDR3 reads TGTGCCAGCAGCTTAGCCGAGCTTGGCCAGATTGGCTACACCTTC. Its protein product is CASSLAELGQIGYTF.

By sample share, this clonotype is medium-sized. The rearrangement links TRBV7-9 to TRBJ2-7, with 9 bases that match TRBD2. This CDR3 contains 15 residues. In germline, CDR1 is SEHNR, CDR2 FQNEAQ (reference sequence). Trimming at V came to 4 bases and at J to 3 bases, leaving 7 bases not matched to a gene. CDR3 loop: CASSWGLAEIYEQYF. CDR3 DNA sequence: TGTGCCAGCAGCTGGGGACTAGCCGAAATCTACGAGCAGTACTTC.

This clonotype was detected ten times or more. This chain uses TRBV4-2 with TRBJ2-7; D is unresolved. The ends were cut back, 2 bases at V and 5 bases at J, with 10 bases in the middle. The CDR3 runs 13 residues. CDR1 is LGHNA and CDR2 is YNFKEQ in the germline V gene. The CDR3 DNA sequence: TGTGCCAGCAGCCAACTAGGTAGCAACGAGCAGTACTTC. Encoded protein: CASSQLGSNEQYF.

This clonotype is medium-sized (0.01 to 0.1%) by share. This chain links TRBV4-2 with TRBJ2-5, with D perhaps being TRBD1 or TRBD2 (6 bases each). This CDR3 contains 17 residues. With 0 bases removed from V and 4 bases from J, the gap between germline ends came to 18 bases. Germline V gene lookup returns CDR1 LGHNA and CDR2 YNFKEQ. CDR3 coding DNA: TGTGCCAGCAGCCAAGACCCATCGGGGGCTATGGGAGAGACCCAGTACTTC. Translation gives CASSQDPSGAMGETQYF.

By proportion, this clonotype is medium-sized. J is TRBJ2-5 and V is TRBV2; 7 bases agree with TRBD1. Germline CDR1 SNHLY, CDR2 FYNNEI. The trim removed 5 bases at V and 2 bases at J, leaving 5 bases unmatched. There are 14 residues in the CDR3. The CDR3 region is CASSRQGLQETQYF. In nucleotides, the CDR3 is TGTGCCAGCAGTCGACAGGGATTACAAGAGACCCAGTACTTC.

This clonotype was observed many times. The J gene is TRBJ2-7, the V gene TRBV7-9; no reliable D call. Looked up from germline, CDR1 is SEHNR and CDR2 is FQNEAQ (reference sequence). The V gene lost 1 base and the J gene lost 2 bases, with 3 bases spanning the gap. The CDR3 is made up of 12 amino acids. CDR3 in amino acids: CASSLVPYEQYF. CDR3 nucleotides: TGTGCCAGCAGCTTAGTCCCCTACGAGCAGTACTTC.